Listed below are T cell receptor beta chains from one sample, sequenced in a study of CD8 T cells in ankylosing spondylitis. TCRdb analysed the 5' RACE reads with MiXCR anew, one entry per CDR3 protein. This table has around 130,000 distinct CDR3 sequences, approximately 15% appearing once. Sequenced input: blood, either unsorted or a sorted T cell fraction (not recorded which). The receptors here all came from a female donor with ankylosing spondylitis or in good health (not recorded which). The CDR3 runs from the conserved cysteine through the conserved F or W. A D gene is named only where the DNA matches it firmly. For some rows the clone size is stated as once, few or many, or as a class when expanded; others skip it.

clone_size d_call j_call v_call cdr3_aa cdr3_nt
few TRBD2 TRBJ2-3 TRBV5-1 CASSASGGAPDTQYF TGCGCCAGCAGCGCTAGCGGGGGGGCCCCAGATACGCAGTATTTT
NA TRBD1 TRBJ2-7 TRBV5-1 CASSLEGADYEQYF TGCGCCAGCAGCTTGGAGGGGGCGGACTACGAGCAGTACTTC
many NA TRBJ1-2 TRBV15 CATSRPLSGTYGYTF TGTGCCACCAGCAGACCCCTCTCGGGGACCTATGGCTACACCTTC
few NA TRBJ1-1 TRBV7-3 CASSSGTRWTEAFF TGTGCCAGCAGCTCCGGGACCCGGTGGACTGAAGCTTTCTTT
NA NA TRBJ2-4 TRBV5-4 CASSLDGVVKNIQYF TGTGCCAGCAGCTTGGATGGGGTAGTCAAAAACATTCAGTACTTC
NA TRBD1 TRBJ2-1 TRBV9 CASSVEGQGDEQFF TGTGCCAGCAGCGTAGAAGGACAGGGCGATGAGCAGTTCTTC
many NA TRBJ2-4 TRBV12-3/TRBV12-4 CASSPRLKNIQYF TGTGCCAGCAGCCCCCGACTCAAAAACATTCAGTACTTC
NA NA TRBJ1-1 TRBV30 CAWSVASMNTEAFF TGTGCCTGGAGTGTCGCCAGCATGAACACTGAAGCTTTCTTT
many TRBD2 TRBJ2-1 TRBV12-3/TRBV12-4 CASSSSRLAGQFF TGTGCCAGCAGCTCATCAAGGCTAGCGGGGCAGTTCTTC
NA NA TRBJ2-7 TRBV14 CASSQEASFYDEQYF TGTGCCAGCAGCCAAGAGGCTTCCTTTTACGACGAGCAGTACTTC
many NA TRBJ2-3 TRBV5-5 CASSTRPGTPSTDTQYF TGTGCCAGCAGCACTCGACCTGGGACTCCTAGCACAGATACGCAGTATTTT
NA TRBD1 TRBJ1-5 TRBV5-1 CASSLVGGSQPQHF TGCGCCAGCAGCTTGGTAGGGGGCAGTCAGCCCCAGCATTTT
many NA TRBJ2-7 TRBV5-1 CASSLGRSSYEQYF TGCGCCAGCAGCTTGGGCCGAAGCTCCTACGAGCAGTACTTC
many NA TRBJ2-3 TRBV5-1 CASSLQVADTQYF TGCGCCAGCAGCCTCCAAGTGGCAGATACGCAGTATTTT
NA NA TRBJ2-7 TRBV11-2 CASSLEMGSHLEQYF TGTGCCAGCAGCTTAGAGATGGGTTCCCACCTCGAGCAGTACTTC
many NA TRBJ2-3 TRBV7-9 CASSFSGSTDTQYF TGTGCCAGCAGCTTTAGCGGTAGCACAGATACGCAGTATTTT